These 16 T cell receptor beta chains originate from one sample sequenced in a study of OX40 agonist ivuxolimab in advanced cancers. Generated by immunoSEQ multiplex PCR, the TCRdb table keeps only in-frame clones and is missing some. The profile shows about 41,000 clones, about 90% of them singletons. The source material was CD4+ or CD8+ T cells sorted from blood, sampled in a trial of the OX40 agonist ivuxolimab. These receptors all come from an adult with an advanced solid tumor such as melanoma, head and neck, liver or kidney cancer.

The chain carries TRBV10-3 and TRBJ1-1, with D uncertain. In germline, CDR1 is ENHRY, CDR2 SYGVKD. The V end lost 7 bases, the J end lost 5 bases, and 20 bases lay between the germline ends. The CDR3 contains 15 residues. The CDR3 is CAIKTRRALGTEAFF. For the CDR3, the DNA is TGTGCCATCAAGACTCGTCGGGCCCTGGGGACTGAAGCTTTCTTT.

This chain links TRBV5-8 with TRBJ1-4; D is unclear. Germline-derived CDR1 and CDR2 are SGHTS and YDEGEE. Trimming shortened V by 0 bases and J by 5 bases, and 11 bases separated the two germline ends. The CDR3 spans 15 residues. The CDR3 spells CASSLGDSGNEKLFF. DNA for the CDR3: TGTGCCAGCAGCTTGGGAGATTCGGGAAATGAAAAACTGTTTTTT.

This clone has more than one count but fewer than ten. V and J are TRBV2 and TRBJ1-4, with TRBD1 matching 8 bases. This CDR3 comprises 15 residues. V was pared by 10 bases and J by 4 bases, with 11 bases of the junction left unmatched. CDR1 and CDR2 (germline): SNHLY, FYNNEI. DNA for the CDR3: TGTGCCACTAAAGAGGGGACAGGCAATAATGAAAAACTGTTTTTT. It translates to CATKEGTGNNEKLFF.

This chain joins TRBV7-2 and TRBJ2-1; D is undetermined. The CDR3 has 13 residues. Trimming removed 2 bases at V and 5 bases at J, with 7 bases between. CDR1 SGHTA and CDR2 FQGNSA come from the germline V gene. In nucleotides, the CDR3 is TGTGCCAGCAGCTTACCGGCCCACAATGAGCAGTTCTTC. It yields the protein CASSLPAHNEQFF.

The chain recombines TRBV7-9 with TRBJ2-2; D might be TRBD2 (6 bases). This CDR3 has 16 residues. V shed 5 bases and J shed 3 bases, with 16 bases lying between them. Germline assignment: CDR1 SEHNR and CDR2 FQNEAQ (reference sequence). CDR3 loop: CASSQYRDSYTGELFF. Written as DNA, the CDR3 is TGTGCCAGCAGCCAATACCGGGACTCCTACACCGGGGAGCTGTTTTTT.

This chain uses TRBV28 with TRBJ2-2; D call uncertain. Germline loops: CDR1 MDHEN, CDR2 SYDVKM. V was trimmed by 5 bases and J by 7 bases, leaving 11 bases between them. The CDR3 sequence is 13 residues long. The CDR3 reads CASSPTGFGELFF. The CDR3 DNA follows: TGTGCCAGCAGTCCCACCGGCTTCGGGGAGCTGTTTTTT.

The chain links TRBV19 to TRBJ2-1; possible D gene TRBD2, 6 bases. V lost 2 bases to trimming and J lost 0 bases, with 8 bases between them. This CDR3 region has 15 residues. Germline CDR1 and CDR2: LNHDA and SQIVND (reference sequence). CDR3 nucleotide sequence: TGTGCCAGTAGTATACGGGGGAGCTCCTACAATGAGCAGTTCTTC. Protein product: CASSIRGSSYNEQFF.

V and J are TRBV6-7 and TRBJ2-7; D is ambiguous. TRBV6-7 is noted as an ORF with a role that remains uncertain. Trimming left V 0 bases short and J 3 bases short, with 18 bases between. The CDR3 consists of 17 residues. For the CDR3, the DNA is TGTGCCAGCAGTTACTCGAAGTCCGGGCACTTAGACTACGAGCAGTACTTC. Encoded protein: CASSYSKSGHLDYEQYF.

The chain combines TRBV6-6 with TRBJ1-1, with TRBD1 as a possible D gene (5 bases). The CDR3 extends over 13 amino acids. V was shortened by 7 bases and J by 11 bases, with 20 bases between the two germline ends. Germline V gene lookup returns CDR1 MNHNY and CDR2 SVGAGI (reference sequence). The chain's CDR3 is CASKTGTPKEAFF. The DNA for the CDR3 is TGTGCCAGCAAGACCGGGACCCCTAAGGAGGCTTTCTTT.

This clone has a handful of counts. V usage is TRBV5-1 and J usage is TRBJ2-7; D is uncertain. V dropped 2 bases and J dropped 1 base, with 7 bases sitting between them. CDR3 size: 13 residues. Germline V lookup: CDR1 SGHRS, CDR2 YFSETQ. The CDR3 spells CASSFGISYEQYF. The CDR3 nucleotides read TGCGCCAGCAGCTTTGGGATTTCCTACGAGCAGTACTTC.

A remark on this clone: This CDR3 is also generated by other DNA sequences in the sample. The J gene is TRBJ2-2, the V gene TRBV7-6, with 7 bases identical to TRBD2. This CDR3 region has 15 residues. Losses at the gene ends were 3 bases for V and 4 bases for J; bases not matched to a gene: 5. Germline CDR1 is SGHVS and CDR2 is FNYEAQ. The CDR3 loop is CASSFGGSPTGELFF. Written as DNA, the CDR3 is TGTGCCAGCAGCTTTGGCGGGAGCCCCACCGGGGAGCTGTTTTTT.

V gene TRBV7-3 combines with J gene TRBJ2-1; 10 bases match TRBD1. The CDR3 extends over 16 amino acids. In germline, CDR1 is SGHTA, CDR2 FQGTGA. The junction had 9 bases not matched to a gene; V was cut back by 5 bases and J by 5 bases. The CDR3 sequence is CASSTLPGTGDNEQFF. In DNA form, the CDR3 reads TGTGCCAGCAGCACCCTACCCGGGACAGGGGACAATGAGCAGTTCTTC. The full variable domain, in which reference TRBV7-3 and TRBJ2-1 provide the parts outside the CDR3, is GAGVSQTPSNKVTEKGKYVELRCDPISGHTALYWYRQSLGQGPEFLIYFQGTGAADDSGLPNDRFFAVRPEGSVSTLKIQRTERGDSAVYLCASSTLPGTGDNEQFFGPGTRLTVL.

V usage is TRBV6-6 and J usage is TRBJ2-7; 9 positions match TRBD1. This CDR3 comprises 14 residues. The J segment lost 2 bases and the V segment lost 4 bases, leaving 3 bases of the junction unmatched. Per germline, CDR1 MNHNY and CDR2 SVGAGI (reference sequence). The chain's CDR3 is CASSSWTGAYEQYF. The CDR3 DNA reads TGTGCCAGCAGTTCCTGGACAGGGGCCTACGAGCAGTACTTC.

The chain is built from TRBV4-1 and TRBJ2-1, with TRBD2 matching 8 bases. V lost 1 base, J lost 8 bases, and 10 bases stayed unmatched. Looked up from germline, CDR1 is MGHRA and CDR2 is YSYEKL. This CDR3 region has 16 residues. The DNA of the CDR3 is TGCGCCAGCAGCCAAGTCGGGGGCGGGAGGCGGGATGAGCAGTTCTTC. Translated: CASSQVGGGRRDEQFF.

The chain joins TRBV27 to TRBJ1-2, with 9 bases that match TRBD1. Unmatched junction bases numbered 4, after V lost 5 bases and J lost 6 bases. The CDR3 loop spans 13 amino acids. Germline V gene data show CDR1 as MNHEY and CDR2 as SMNVEV (reference sequence). The CDR3 reads CASSPQGADGYTF. As DNA, the CDR3 is TGTGCCAGCAGTCCACAGGGGGCGGATGGCTACACCTTC.

CDR3 region: CASSFRQGPGNTIYF. In DNA form, the CDR3 reads TGTGCCAGCAGTTTCCGACAGGGCCCTGGAAACACCATATATTTT. V usage is TRBV27 and J usage is TRBJ1-3; the match to TRBD1 covers 7 bases. The J segment lost 2 bases and the V segment lost 3 bases, leaving 4 bases of the junction unmatched. Germline CDR1 and CDR2: MNHEY and SMNVEV (reference sequence). CDR3 length: 15 amino acids.